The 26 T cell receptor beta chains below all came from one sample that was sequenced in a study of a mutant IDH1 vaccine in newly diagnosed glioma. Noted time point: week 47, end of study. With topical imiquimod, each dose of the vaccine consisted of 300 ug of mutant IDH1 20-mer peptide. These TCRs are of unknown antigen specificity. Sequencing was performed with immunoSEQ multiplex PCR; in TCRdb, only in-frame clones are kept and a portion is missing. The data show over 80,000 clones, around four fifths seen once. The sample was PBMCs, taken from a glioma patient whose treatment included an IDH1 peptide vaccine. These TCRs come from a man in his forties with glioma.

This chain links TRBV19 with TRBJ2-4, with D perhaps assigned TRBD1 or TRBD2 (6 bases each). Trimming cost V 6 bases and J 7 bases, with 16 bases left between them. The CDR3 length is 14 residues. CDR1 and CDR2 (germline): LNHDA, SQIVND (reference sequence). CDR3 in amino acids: CASSRGVGGNIQYF. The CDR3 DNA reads TGTGCCAGTAGCAGGGGAGTAGGGGGGAACATTCAGTACTTC.

The DNA for the CDR3 is TGTGCCAGCAGCACCGGTCAGGGGGTCTCCTACGAGCAGTACTTC. The encoded protein is CASSTGQGVSYEQYF. The rearrangement links TRBV2 to TRBJ2-5, with 7 bases lining up with TRBD1. The J call is doubtful: the DNA matches TRBJ2-7 better. The CDR3 covers 15 residues. CDR1 and CDR2 from the germline V gene are SNHLY and FYNNEI.

CDR3 loop: CASSQERGYSNQPQHF. Here the CDR3 DNA reads TGCGCCAGCAGCCAAGAGCGGGGGTATAGCAATCAGCCCCAGCATTTT. The chain has TRBV4-3 and TRBJ1-5; D perhaps matches TRBD1 (5 bases). Germline V gives CDR1 LGHNA, CDR2 YSLEER. Trimming stripped 0 bases from V and 0 bases from J, with 9 bases between. CDR3 length equals 16 residues.

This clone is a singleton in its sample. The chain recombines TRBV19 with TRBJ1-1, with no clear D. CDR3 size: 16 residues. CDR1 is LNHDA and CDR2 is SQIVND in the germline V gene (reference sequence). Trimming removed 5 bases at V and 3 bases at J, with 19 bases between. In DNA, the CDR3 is TGTGCCAGTAGTCCTAGACAACCGCTTTCGCACACTGAAGCTTTCTTT. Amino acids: CASSPRQPLSHTEAFF. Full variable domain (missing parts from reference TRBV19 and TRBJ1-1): DGGITQSPKYLFRKEGQNVTLSCEQNLNHDAMYWYRQDPGQGLRLIYYSQIVNDFQKGDIAEGYSVSREKKESFPLTVTSAQKNPTAFYLCASSPRQPLSHTEAFFGQGTRLTVV.

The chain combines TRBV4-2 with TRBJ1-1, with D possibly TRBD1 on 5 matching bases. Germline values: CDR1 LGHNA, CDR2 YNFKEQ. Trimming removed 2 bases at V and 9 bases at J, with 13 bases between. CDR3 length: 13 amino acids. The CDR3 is CASSQFPEGKAFF. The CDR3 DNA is TGTGCCAGCAGCCAATTCCCGGAGGGGAAAGCTTTCTTT.

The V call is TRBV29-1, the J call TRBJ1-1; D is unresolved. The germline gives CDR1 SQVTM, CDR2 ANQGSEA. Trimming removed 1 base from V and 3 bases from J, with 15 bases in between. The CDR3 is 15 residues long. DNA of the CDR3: TGCAGCGTTGAAGGTAAGAGAGGGTCTCACACTGAAGCTTTCTTT. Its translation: CSVEGKRGSHTEAFF.

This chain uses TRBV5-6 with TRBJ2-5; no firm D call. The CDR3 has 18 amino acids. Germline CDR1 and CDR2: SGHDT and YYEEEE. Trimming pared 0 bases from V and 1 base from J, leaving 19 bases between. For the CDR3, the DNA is TGTGCCAGCAGCTTGGCCCAAGGCTCCCGATTGGGCCAAGAGACCCAGTACTTC. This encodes CASSLAQGSRLGQETQYF.

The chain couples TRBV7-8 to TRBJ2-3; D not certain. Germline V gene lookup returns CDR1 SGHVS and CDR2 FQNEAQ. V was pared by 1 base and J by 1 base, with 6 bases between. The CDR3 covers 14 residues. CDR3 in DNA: TGTGCCAGCAGCTTAGAAGCAGGCACAGATACGCAGTATTTT. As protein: CASSLEAGTDTQYF.

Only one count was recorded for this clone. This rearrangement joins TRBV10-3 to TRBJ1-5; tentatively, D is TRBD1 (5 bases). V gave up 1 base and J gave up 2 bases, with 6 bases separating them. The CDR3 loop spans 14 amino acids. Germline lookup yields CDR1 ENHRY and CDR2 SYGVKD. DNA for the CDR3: TGTGCCATCAGTGAGTTGGGGCGCAATCAGCCCCAGCATTTT. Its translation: CAISELGRNQPQHF.

DNA of the CDR3: TGTGCCAGCAGCAAAGTTCCGACAGTTAGCAATCAGCCCCAGCATTTT. It translates to CASSKVPTVSNQPQHF. The chain uses TRBV21-1 and TRBJ1-5; TRBD1, the D gene given by the table, was not confirmed from the DNA. TRBV21-1 is reported as a pseudogene. This CDR3 spans 16 amino acids.

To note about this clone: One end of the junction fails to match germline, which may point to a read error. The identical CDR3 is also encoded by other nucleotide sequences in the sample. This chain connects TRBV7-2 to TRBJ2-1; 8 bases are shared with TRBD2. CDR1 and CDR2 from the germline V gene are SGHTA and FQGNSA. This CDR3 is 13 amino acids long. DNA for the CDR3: TGCGCCAGCAGCGGATCTAGCGGGCGTAAGCAGTTCTTC. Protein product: CASSGSSGRKQFF.

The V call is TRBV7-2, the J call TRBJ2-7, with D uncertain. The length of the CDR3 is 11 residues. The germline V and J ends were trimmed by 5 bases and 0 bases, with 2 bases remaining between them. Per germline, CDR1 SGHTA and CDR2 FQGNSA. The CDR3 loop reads CASSISYEQYF. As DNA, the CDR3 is TGTGCCAGCAGCATCTCCTACGAGCAGTACTTC. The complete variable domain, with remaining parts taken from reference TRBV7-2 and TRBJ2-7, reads GAGVSQSPSNKVTEKGKDVELRCDPISGHTALYWYRQSLGQGLEFLIYFQGNSAPDKSGLPSDRFSAERTGGSVSTLTIQRTQQEDSAVYLCASSISYEQYFGPGTRLTVT.

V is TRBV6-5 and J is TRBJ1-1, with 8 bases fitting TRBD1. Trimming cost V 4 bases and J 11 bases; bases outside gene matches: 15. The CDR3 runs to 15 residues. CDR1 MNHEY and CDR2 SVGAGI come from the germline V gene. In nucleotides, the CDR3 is TGTGCCAGCAGTTTTGGACAGGGTGGGAGAATTACGGCTTTCTTT. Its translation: CASSFGQGGRITAFF.

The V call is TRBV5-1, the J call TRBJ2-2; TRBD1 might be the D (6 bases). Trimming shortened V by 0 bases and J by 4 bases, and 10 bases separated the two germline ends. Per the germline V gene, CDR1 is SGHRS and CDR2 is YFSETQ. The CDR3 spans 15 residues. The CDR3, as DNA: TGCGCCAGCAGCTTGGCCAAGGGGGTCACCGGGGAGCTGTTTTTT. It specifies CASSLAKGVTGELFF.

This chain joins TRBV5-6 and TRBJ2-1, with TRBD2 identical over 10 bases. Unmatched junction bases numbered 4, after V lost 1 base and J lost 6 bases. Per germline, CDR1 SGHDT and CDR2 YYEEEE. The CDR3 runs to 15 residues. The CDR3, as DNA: TGTGCCAGCAGCTTGCGAGCGGGAGGGCCCAATGAGCAGTTCTTC. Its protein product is CASSLRAGGPNEQFF.

The DNA of the CDR3 is TGCGCCAGCAGTGAAGGGCTCAGGGAGGAGCTGTTTTTT. Translation: CASSEGLREELFF. V and J are TRBV10-1 and TRBJ2-2; possible D gene TRBD1, 5 bases. The V end lost 3 bases, the J end lost 10 bases, and 12 bases lay between the germline ends. The CDR3 is 13 amino acids. In germline, CDR1 is WNHNN, CDR2 SYGVQD (reference sequence).

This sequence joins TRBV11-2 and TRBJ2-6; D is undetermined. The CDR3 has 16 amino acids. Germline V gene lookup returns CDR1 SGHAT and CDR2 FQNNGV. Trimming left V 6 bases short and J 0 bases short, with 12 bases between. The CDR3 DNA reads TGTGCCAGCAGGCCCCTAAAAGGCTCTGGGGCCAACGTCCTGACTTTC. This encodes CASRPLKGSGANVLTF.

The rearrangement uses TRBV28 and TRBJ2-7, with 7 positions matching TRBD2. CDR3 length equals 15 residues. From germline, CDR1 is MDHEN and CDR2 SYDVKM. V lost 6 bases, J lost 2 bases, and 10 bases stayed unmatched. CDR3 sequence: CASSRTGLGTYEQYF. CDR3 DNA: TGTGCCAGCAGCCGAACCGGACTAGGGACCTACGAGCAGTACTTC. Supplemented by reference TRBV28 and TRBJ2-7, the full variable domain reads DVKVTQSSRYLVKRTGEKVFLECVQDMDHENMFWYRQDPGLGLRLIYFSYDVKMKEKGDIPEGYSVSREKKERFSLILESASTNQTSMYLCASSRTGLGTYEQYFGPGTRLTVT.

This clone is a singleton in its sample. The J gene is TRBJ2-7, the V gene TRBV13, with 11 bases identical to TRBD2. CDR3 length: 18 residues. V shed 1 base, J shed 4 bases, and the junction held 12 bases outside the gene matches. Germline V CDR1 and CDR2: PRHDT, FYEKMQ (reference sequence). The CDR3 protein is CASSLVGTSGKRSYEQYF. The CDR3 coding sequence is TGTGCCAGCAGCTTAGTGGGGACTAGCGGAAAAAGGTCGTACGAGCAGTACTTC.

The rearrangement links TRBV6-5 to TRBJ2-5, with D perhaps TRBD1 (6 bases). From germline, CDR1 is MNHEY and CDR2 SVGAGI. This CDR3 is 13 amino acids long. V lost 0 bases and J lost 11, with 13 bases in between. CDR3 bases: TGTGCCAGCAGTTACTCTCAGGGGACACGGCAGTACTTC. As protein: CASSYSQGTRQYF.

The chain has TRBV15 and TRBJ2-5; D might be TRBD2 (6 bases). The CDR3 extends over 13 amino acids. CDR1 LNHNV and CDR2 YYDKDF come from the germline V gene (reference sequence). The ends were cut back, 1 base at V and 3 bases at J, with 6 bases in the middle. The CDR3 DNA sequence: TGTGCCACCAGCAGAGGGAGGGAAGAGACCCAGTACTTC. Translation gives CATSRGREETQYF.

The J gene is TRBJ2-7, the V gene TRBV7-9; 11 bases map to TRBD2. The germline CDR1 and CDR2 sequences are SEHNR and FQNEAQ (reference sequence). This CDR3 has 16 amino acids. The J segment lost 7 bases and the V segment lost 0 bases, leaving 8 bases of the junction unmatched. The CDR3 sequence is CASSLAVLAGEGEQYF. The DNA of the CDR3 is TGTGCCAGCAGCTTAGCCGTACTAGCGGGAGAGGGAGAGCAGTACTTC.

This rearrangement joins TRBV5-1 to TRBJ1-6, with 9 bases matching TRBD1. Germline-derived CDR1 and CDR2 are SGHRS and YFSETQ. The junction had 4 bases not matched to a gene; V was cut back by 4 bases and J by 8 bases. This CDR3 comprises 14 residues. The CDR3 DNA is TGCGCCAGCAGCATCCGGACAGGGGATTCACCCCTCCACTTT. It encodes CASSIRTGDSPLHF.

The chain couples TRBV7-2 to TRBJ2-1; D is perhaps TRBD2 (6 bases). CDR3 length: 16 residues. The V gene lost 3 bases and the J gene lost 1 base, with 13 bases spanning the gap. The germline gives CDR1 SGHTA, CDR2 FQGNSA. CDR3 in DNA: TGTGCCAGCAGCTTGTCTTGGCGGGGTTCCTACAATGAGCAGTTCTTC. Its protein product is CASSLSWRGSYNEQFF.

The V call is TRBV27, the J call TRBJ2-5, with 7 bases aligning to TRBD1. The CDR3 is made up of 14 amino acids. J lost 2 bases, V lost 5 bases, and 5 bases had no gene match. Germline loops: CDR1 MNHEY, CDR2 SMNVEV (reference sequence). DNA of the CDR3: TGTGCCAGCAGTATTCCGGGACAGCAAGAGACCCAGTACTTC. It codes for CASSIPGQQETQYF.

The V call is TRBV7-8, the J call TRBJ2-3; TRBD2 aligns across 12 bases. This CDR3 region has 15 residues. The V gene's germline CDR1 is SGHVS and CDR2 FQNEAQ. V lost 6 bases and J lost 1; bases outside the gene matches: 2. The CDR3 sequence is CASRLAGGRTDTQYF. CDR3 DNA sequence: TGTGCCAGCAGACTAGCGGGGGGCCGCACAGATACGCAGTATTTT.